The next 26 T cell receptor beta chains were all read from a single sample in a study of T cell changes during pregnancy in multiple sclerosis. Only in-frame clones appear in the TCRdb table, and some are missing; sequencing was by immunoSEQ multiplex PCR. The sample lists roughly 100,000 clones; roughly 91% were seen once. The sample consisted of peripheral blood, taken after pregnancy. These receptors all come from a female donor in good health, enrolled as a control in a pregnancy study.

This clone was detected a few times. The J gene is TRBJ1-1, the V gene TRBV6-6, with 8 positions matching TRBD1. Germline-derived CDR1 and CDR2 are MNHNY and SVGAGI (reference sequence). J lost 1 base, V lost 6 bases, and 1 base had no gene match. The CDR3 consists of 13 residues. CDR3 nucleotides: TGTGCCAGCAGCGACAGGGGGAACACTGAAGCTTTCTTT. Protein sequence: CASSDRGNTEAFF.

This chain connects TRBV5-1 to TRBJ2-3; 14 nucleotides agree with TRBD2. This CDR3 has 14 residues. The V and J ends lost 9 bases and 8 bases, in that order; junction bases with no gene match: 8. Germline V gives CDR1 SGHRS, CDR2 YFSETQ. In DNA, the CDR3 is TGCGCCACTAGCGGACTAGCGGGGGGCCCTACGCAGTATTTT. Translated, it gives CATSGLAGGPTQYF. Filled out from reference TRBV5-1 and TRBJ2-3, the complete variable domain reads KAGVTQTPRYLIKTRGQQVTLSCSPISGHRSVSWYQQTPGQGLQFLFEYFSETQRNKGNFPGRFSGRQFSNSRSEMNVSTLELGDSALYLCATSGLAGGPTQYFGPGTRLTVL.

The CDR3 DNA reads TGTGCCATCAGTGAGGTTTTCCTCCCTCACTCTTGCACCTTC. Protein sequence: CAISEVFLPHSCTF. The chain couples TRBV10-3 to TRBJ1-2; no definite D call. CDR1 ENHRY and CDR2 SYGVKD come from the germline V gene. CDR3 length equals 14 residues. The V end lost 2 bases, the J end lost 13 bases, and 20 bases lay between the germline ends.

The chain couples TRBV7-8 to TRBJ2-7; D might be TRBD1 (5 bases). The CDR3 runs to 14 residues. Germline V gene sequence: CDR1 SGHVS, CDR2 FQNEAQ. Deletions cut 5 bases from V and 2 bases from J, with 13 bases between. The CDR3 sequence is CASSHPLTAYEQYF. CDR3 in DNA: TGTGCCAGCAGCCACCCTTTGACAGCCTACGAGCAGTACTTC.

The chain uses TRBV19 and TRBJ1-5; 7 bases line up with TRBD1. CDR1 and CDR2 from the germline V gene are LNHDA and SQIVND (reference sequence). CDR3 length: 14 amino acids. The V segment lost 3 bases and the J segment 6 bases; nucleotides outside the gene matches: 5. In DNA, the CDR3 is TGTGCCAGTAGTATCAAGACAGGGTTTCAGCCCCAGCATTTT. It specifies CASSIKTGFQPQHF.

The V call is TRBV7-2, the J call TRBJ2-1; 11 bases align to TRBD2. V trimming: 3 bases; J trimming: 9 bases; junction bases outside the gene matches: 4. Germline V CDR1 and CDR2: SGHTA, FQGNSA. There are 14 residues in the CDR3. CDR3 coding DNA: TGTGCCAGCAGCTTCGGTAGCGGGGGGGTTGAGCAGTTCTTC. Translation gives CASSFGSGGVEQFF.

The sample holds one count of this clone. The chain carries TRBV2 and TRBJ1-2, with 8 bases lining up with TRBD1. This CDR3 region has 12 residues. V was clipped by 9 bases and J by 8 bases; unmatched bases: 8. Looked up from germline, CDR1 is SNHLY and CDR2 is FYNNEI. The CDR3 loop reads CARTTGVDGYTF. CDR3 sequence (DNA): TGTGCCAGAACGACAGGGGTTGACGGCTACACCTTC.

The chain carries TRBV7-2 and TRBJ2-1; tentatively, D is TRBD1 (6 bases). Germline assignment: CDR1 SGHTA and CDR2 FQGNSA. This CDR3 comprises 13 residues. V dropped 6 bases and J dropped 3 bases, with 9 bases sitting between them. The CDR3 sequence is CASSLGHYNEQFF. DNA of the CDR3: TGTGCCAGCAGTTTGGGACACTACAATGAGCAGTTCTTC.

This clone was seen a single time. This rearrangement joins TRBV29-1 to TRBJ1-2; the D gene is possibly TRBD1 (5 bases). Germline CDR1 and CDR2: SQVTM and ANQGSEA. Trimming took 7 bases from V and 6 from J, leaving 9 bases between them. The CDR3 is 10 residues long. The CDR3 nucleotides are TGCAGCGCCAGGGAGGATGGCTACACCTTC. Translated, it gives CSAREDGYTF. Full variable domain (outside the CDR3, taken from reference TRBV29-1 and TRBJ1-2): SAVISQKPSRDICQRGTSLTIQCQVDSQVTMMFWYRQQPGQSLTLIATANQGSEATYESGFVIDKFPISRPNLTFSTLTVSNMSPEDSSIYLCSAREDGYTFGSGTRLTVV.

The chain couples TRBV6-6 to TRBJ1-5; possibly TRBD1 for D (5 bases). The CDR3 is made up of 15 amino acids. V was clipped by 2 bases and J by 3 bases, with 11 bases between them. Germline-derived CDR1 and CDR2 are MNHNY and SVGAGI (reference sequence). CDR3 sequence: CASSYQGGVNQPQHF. The DNA of the CDR3 is TGTGCCAGCAGTTACCAGGGTGGTGTCAATCAGCCCCAGCATTTT.

This chain joins TRBV19 and TRBJ2-2; 7 bases are a match to TRBD1. The CDR3 length is 16 residues. The ends lost 2 bases at V and 7 bases at J; junction bases unmatched: 10. Germline values: CDR1 LNHDA, CDR2 SQIVND (reference sequence). The CDR3 protein is CASSIRQGVKVGELFF. CDR3 in DNA: TGTGCCAGTAGTATACGGCAGGGGGTTAAGGTCGGGGAGCTGTTTTTT.

The genes are TRBV15 and TRBJ1-2; D may be TRBD1 (6 bases). Germline V CDR1 and CDR2: LNHNV, YYDKDF (reference sequence). Trimming took 8 bases from V and 4 from J, leaving 8 bases between them. The CDR3 has 11 residues. The CDR3 sequence: CATRDIYGYTF. The CDR3 DNA reads TGTGCCACCCGGGACATCTATGGCTACACCTTC.

The V gene is TRBV5-1, the J gene TRBJ2-5, with 8 bases identical to TRBD2. The germline V gene encodes CDR1 SGHRS and CDR2 YFSETQ. The CDR3 consists of 14 residues. After removal of 3 bases from V and 5 bases from J, the junction contained 6 bases not matched to a gene. The CDR3 protein is CASSSSGGAETQYF. DNA for the CDR3: TGCGCCAGCAGCTCATCGGGAGGGGCGGAGACCCAGTACTTC.

The genes are TRBV4-2 and TRBJ1-1; D unresolved. The CDR3 is 15 amino acids. Germline lookup yields CDR1 LGHNA and CDR2 YNFKEQ. V was clipped by 4 bases and J by 0 bases, with 12 bases between them. The CDR3 reads CASSPRDNMNTEAFF. The CDR3 DNA reads TGTGCCAGCAGCCCCCGAGACAACATGAACACTGAAGCTTTCTTT.

The chain has TRBV13 and TRBJ2-5, with 7 bases aligning to TRBD1. From germline, CDR1 is PRHDT and CDR2 FYEKMQ (reference sequence). This CDR3 contains 14 residues. J gave up 2 bases and V 3 bases, and 3 bases lay outside the gene matches. This CDR3 is CASSLSGGQETQYF. The CDR3, as DNA: TGTGCCAGCAGCTTGTCAGGGGGACAAGAGACCCAGTACTTC.

The table lists this clone with a count of one. This sequence joins TRBV4-2 and TRBJ1-3, with D perhaps TRBD1 (5 bases). This CDR3 has 17 residues. Germline CDR1 LGHNA, CDR2 YNFKEQ. V gave up 0 bases and J gave up 0 bases, with 12 bases separating them. This chain's CDR3 is CASSQEAGTFSGNTIYF. In nucleotides, the CDR3 is TGTGCCAGCAGCCAAGAGGCAGGGACTTTCTCTGGAAACACCATATATTTT.

The CDR3 reads CASSWTRQGNTIYF. The CDR3 DNA is TGTGCCAGCAGCTGGACTCGACAGGGTAACACCATATATTTT. The chain recombines TRBV7-8 with TRBJ1-3, with TRBD1 identical over 7 bases. V shed 4 bases and J 7 bases; nucleotides not matched to a gene: 7. The CDR3 loop spans 14 amino acids. Germline V gives CDR1 SGHVS, CDR2 FQNEAQ.

The rearrangement joins TRBV25-1 to TRBJ1-4; D uncertain. Trimming left V 3 bases short and J 6 bases short, with 5 bases between. Germline values: CDR1 MGHDK, CDR2 SYGVNS. The CDR3 contains 12 residues. In DNA form, the CDR3 reads TGTGCCAGCAGTGACCGGGATGAAAAACTGTTTTTT. Protein product: CASSDRDEKLFF.

The chain is built from TRBV5-4 and TRBJ2-3; possible D gene TRBD2, 7 bases. Germline V lookup: CDR1 SGHNT, CDR2 YYREEE (reference sequence). The CDR3 sequence is 16 residues long. The V end lost 0 bases, the J end lost 4 bases, and 15 bases lay between the germline ends. CDR3 residues: CASSLEVGGPADTQYF. CDR3 in DNA: TGTGCCAGCAGCTTGGAAGTGGGGGGGCCAGCAGATACGCAGTATTTT.

This chain uses TRBV9 with TRBJ2-3, with 9 bases that match TRBD1. V dropped 0 bases and J dropped 3; count of bases not matched to a gene: 8. The CDR3 totals 17 residues. Germline CDR1 and CDR2: SGDLS and YYNGEE. The CDR3 reads CASSVASGTGMTDTQYF. The DNA for the CDR3 is TGTGCCAGCAGCGTAGCTTCGGGGACAGGGATGACAGATACGCAGTATTTT.

The chain links TRBV7-3 to TRBJ2-3, with 9 bases matching TRBD2. Germline CDR1 reads SGHTA; CDR2 reads FQGTGA. This CDR3 contains 15 residues. V shed 2 bases, J shed 1 base, and the junction held 1 base outside the gene matches. The CDR3 is CASSLVAGGTDTQYF. The DNA of the CDR3 is TGTGCCAGCAGCTTAGTAGCGGGGGGCACAGATACGCAGTATTTT.

The V gene is TRBV29-1, the J gene TRBJ1-3, with a tentative D call TRBD1 (5 bases). Trimming took 0 bases from V and 1 from J, leaving 10 bases between them. Germline V lookup: CDR1 SQVTM, CDR2 ANQGSEA. This CDR3 region has 15 residues. This CDR3 is CSVEEAGRSGNTIYF. The CDR3 region has the DNA TGCAGCGTTGAAGAGGCAGGGAGGTCTGGAAACACCATATATTTT.

This clone was seen a handful of times. The chain employs TRBV2 and TRBJ1-5; D might be TRBD1 (6 bases). Germline lookup yields CDR1 SNHLY and CDR2 FYNNEI. Trimming took 6 bases from V and 6 from J, leaving 15 bases between them. This CDR3 has 14 residues. This CDR3 reads CASSRTGTSQPQHF. CDR3 nucleotide sequence: TGTGCCAGCAGCAGAACCGGGACATCTCAGCCCCAGCATTTT.

The genes are TRBV15 and TRBJ2-4; D perhaps matches TRBD2 (5 bases). V was cut by 6 bases and J by 6 bases, with 9 bases left in between. Germline lookup yields CDR1 LNHNV and CDR2 YYDKDF (reference sequence). This CDR3 is built from 12 residues. The CDR3 spells CATRTRTNIQYF. The CDR3 bases are TGTGCCACCAGAACTAGGACAAACATTCAGTACTTC.

The rearrangement links TRBV13 to TRBJ1-1; no clear D. The ends were cut back, 4 bases at V and 1 base at J, with 7 bases in the middle. Germline V gives CDR1 PRHDT, CDR2 FYEKMQ (reference sequence). The CDR3 length is 13 residues. CDR3 amino acids: CASSYLRNTEAFF. The CDR3 nucleotides read TGTGCCAGCAGCTATCTACGGAACACTGAAGCTTTCTTT.

The count of this clone is one. The rearrangement joins TRBV13 to TRBJ2-2; TRBD2 is a possible D gene (6 bases). This CDR3 comprises 15 residues. The ends were cut back, 3 bases at V and 1 base at J, with 9 bases in the middle. Germline CDR1 is PRHDT and CDR2 is FYEKMQ (reference sequence). The CDR3 is CASSFTGENTGELFF. The CDR3 region has the DNA TGTGCCAGCAGCTTTACGGGGGAGAACACCGGGGAGCTGTTTTTT.